The rows below give T cell receptor beta chains drawn from one sample of a study of control samples from healthy donors and cancer patients. Data came from immunoSEQ multiplex PCR; TCRdb stores just in-frame clones and leaves some out. The table shows about 120,000 clones, with about 93% occurring only once. Material: blood. These receptors were obtained from a man aged 25-45 years in good health. CDR3s include the opening cysteine and the closing phenylalanine or tryptophan. The D gene is left open where the match is weak. Expanded clones get a size class; other rows say once, few or many, or leave the size out.

j_call: TRBJ1-5
clone_size: .
v_call: TRBV6-5
d_call: .
cdr3_nt: TGTGCCAGCAGGAAGGGAGGGGGACAGCCCCAGCATTTT
cdr3_aa: CASRKGGGQPQHF

j_call: TRBJ1-3
clone_size: .
v_call: TRBV5-1
d_call: .
cdr3_nt: TGCGCCAGCAGCTTGACCTCTGGAAACACCATATATTTT
cdr3_aa: CASSLTSGNTIYF

j_call: TRBJ2-3
clone_size: .
v_call: TRBV5-1
d_call: .
cdr3_nt: TGCGCCAGCAGCTTAGGGAACGCTAGGGAAGATACGCAGTATTTT
cdr3_aa: CASSLGNAREDTQYF

j_call: TRBJ1-4
clone_size: .
v_call: TRBV28
d_call: .
cdr3_nt: TGTGCCAGCAGCCCGCTACGATTGGGGGAAGAAAAACTGTTTTTT
cdr3_aa: CASSPLRLGEEKLFF

j_call: TRBJ1-2
clone_size: .
v_call: TRBV18
d_call: TRBD1
cdr3_nt: TGTGCCAGCTCCCATTCGGAGGACAGGGTAAATGTAGGACCTGGCTACACCTTC
cdr3_aa: CASSHSEDRVNVGPGYTF

j_call: TRBJ1-2
clone_size: .
v_call: TRBV5-4
d_call: TRBD1
cdr3_nt: TGTGCCAGCAGCGTGGGCCCAGGGGGCTTTGGCTACACCTTC
cdr3_aa: CASSVGPGGFGYTF

j_call: TRBJ1-5
clone_size: .
v_call: TRBV24-1
d_call: TRBD1
cdr3_nt: TGTGCCACCAGGAGGGTGGGGACAGGGGCGATTCAGCCCCAGCATTTT
cdr3_aa: CATRRVGTGAIQPQHF

j_call: TRBJ1-1
clone_size: .
v_call: TRBV19
d_call: TRBD1
cdr3_nt: TGTGCCAGTAGTATCCAGGGGGATGAAGCTTTCTTT
cdr3_aa: CASSIQGDEAFF

j_call: TRBJ1-5
clone_size: .
v_call: TRBV5-1
d_call: TRBD1
cdr3_nt: TGCGCCAGCAGTTTTTCCGGGGACAGGAATCAGCCCCAGCATTTT
cdr3_aa: CASSFSGDRNQPQHF

j_call: TRBJ1-2
clone_size: .
v_call: TRBV2
d_call: .
cdr3_nt: TGTGCCAGCAGTGAGGGGCGCGGACTTAATCACTACACCTTC
cdr3_aa: CASSEGRGLNHYTF

j_call: TRBJ2-3
clone_size: .
v_call: TRBV9
d_call: TRBD1
cdr3_nt: TGTGCCAGCAGCGGTGGGGGACAGCCTCGCAGCACAGATACGCAGTATTTT
cdr3_aa: CASSGGGQPRSTDTQYF

j_call: TRBJ1-2
clone_size: .
v_call: TRBV12-3/TRBV12-4
d_call: .
cdr3_nt: TGTGCCAGCAGACGGACTGGTTCCTATGGCTACACCTTC
cdr3_aa: CASRRTGSYGYTF

j_call: TRBJ1-2
clone_size: .
v_call: TRBV11-2
d_call: .
cdr3_nt: TGTGCCAGCAGCCAGGCGAGGGGCTATGGCTACACCTTC
cdr3_aa: CASSQARGYGYTF

j_call: TRBJ1-1
clone_size: .
v_call: TRBV9
d_call: .
cdr3_nt: TGTGCCAGCACCTATCCGGGGGGGGCTATGAACACTGAAGCTTTCTTT
cdr3_aa: CASTYPGGAMNTEAFF

j_call: TRBJ1-2
clone_size: .
v_call: TRBV11-2
d_call: .
cdr3_nt: TGTGCCAGCAGCTTAGACTCTACAGTCTATGGCTACACCTTC
cdr3_aa: CASSLDSTVYGYTF

j_call: TRBJ2-5
clone_size: .
v_call: TRBV29-1
d_call: .
cdr3_nt: TGCAGCGTTGAAGATCTGCTGATAGAGACCCAGTACTTC
cdr3_aa: CSVEDLLIETQYF

j_call: TRBJ1-1
clone_size: few
v_call: TRBV3-1/TRBV3-2
d_call: .
cdr3_nt: TGTGCCAGCAGCCAGATCCGGGGGGACACTGAAGCTTTCTTT
cdr3_aa: CASSQIRGDTEAFF

j_call: TRBJ1-1
clone_size: once
v_call: TRBV19
d_call: .
cdr3_nt: TGTGCCAGTAGTATTAGGGGTTCTGATGCTGAAGCTTTCTTT
cdr3_aa: CASSIRGSDAEAFF

j_call: TRBJ1-4
clone_size: .
v_call: TRBV6-5
d_call: .
cdr3_nt: TGTGCCAGCAGTCCGGGGCTTATTAATGAAAAACTGTTTTTT
cdr3_aa: CASSPGLINEKLFF

j_call: TRBJ2-1
clone_size: .
v_call: TRBV3-1/TRBV3-2
d_call: .
cdr3_nt: TGTGCCAGCAGCCAAGGATTTCGCGGCGGAACGAGCTCCTACAATGAGCAGTTCTTC
cdr3_aa: CASSQGFRGGTSSYNEQFF

j_call: TRBJ2-2
clone_size: .
v_call: TRBV3-1/TRBV3-2
d_call: .
cdr3_nt: TGTGCCAGCAGCCCCCGGGACAATTTTACCGGGGAGCTGTTTTTT
cdr3_aa: CASSPRDNFTGELFF

j_call: TRBJ2-5
clone_size: .
v_call: TRBV19
d_call: .
cdr3_nt: TGTGCCAGTAGCATCGGAGGGACCCAGTACTTC
cdr3_aa: CASSIGGTQYF

j_call: TRBJ1-1
clone_size: .
v_call: TRBV27
d_call: .
cdr3_nt: TGTGCCAGCAGTGGACGGGGGAACACTGAAGCTTTCTTT
cdr3_aa: CASSGRGNTEAFF

j_call: TRBJ1-5
clone_size: .
v_call: TRBV21-1
d_call: .
cdr3_nt: TGTGCCAGCAGCAAACCCATCCGACCGTGGGGTAGCAATCAGCCCCAGCATTTT
cdr3_aa: CASSKPIRPWGSNQPQHF

j_call: TRBJ1-1
clone_size: .
v_call: TRBV28
d_call: .
cdr3_nt: TGTGCCAGCAGTTTAGGAGGGGAGCGGGCTTTCTTT
cdr3_aa: CASSLGGERAFF

j_call: TRBJ2-2
clone_size: .
v_call: TRBV21-1
d_call: .
cdr3_nt: TGTGCCAGCAGCAAAGGGAGGGCAGGGAGCACCGGGGAGCTGTTTTTT
cdr3_aa: CASSKGRAGSTGELFF

j_call: TRBJ1-1
clone_size: once
v_call: TRBV5-1
d_call: .
cdr3_nt: TGCGCCAGCAGCACCAGGGGGAACACTGAAGCTTTCTTT
cdr3_aa: CASSTRGNTEAFF

j_call: TRBJ1-4
clone_size: .
v_call: TRBV15
d_call: .
cdr3_nt: TGTGCCACCAGCGACAATAGGGAAAGGAATGAAAAACTGTTTTTT
cdr3_aa: CATSDNRERNEKLFF

j_call: TRBJ1-1
clone_size: few
v_call: TRBV2
d_call: .
cdr3_nt: TGTGCCAGCAGCGCCACAGGGGCTTTCTTT
cdr3_aa: CASSATGAFF

j_call: TRBJ2-3
clone_size: .
v_call: TRBV20-1
d_call: .
cdr3_nt: TGCAGTGCTAGCTATCAAGGGGGGGAGTATTTT
cdr3_aa: CSASYQGGEYF

j_call: TRBJ2-5
clone_size: few
v_call: TRBV29-1
d_call: .
cdr3_nt: TGCAGCGTTGAAGATCAGTTACGTGGGGGGACCCAGTACTTC
cdr3_aa: CSVEDQLRGGTQYF

j_call: TRBJ2-7
clone_size: .
v_call: TRBV7-2
d_call: .
cdr3_nt: TGTGCCAGCGGGCGGTTTTCCTACGAGCAGTACTTC
cdr3_aa: CASGRFSYEQYF

j_call: TRBJ1-1
clone_size: .
v_call: TRBV11-2
d_call: .
cdr3_nt: TGTGCCAGCAGCTCGAGCGGTCAGGGGTTGATCTCGGCTGAAGCTTTCTTT
cdr3_aa: CASSSSGQGLISAEAFF